One T cell receptor beta chain is described in this entry. Only in-frame clones appear in the TCRdb table, and some are missing; sequencing was by immunoSEQ multiplex PCR. The table lists under 140,000 clones, roughly 92% of them singletons. V was cut by 2 bases and J by 2 bases, with 9 bases left in between. The CDR3 consists of 14 residues. Germline V lookup: CDR1 KGHDR, CDR2 SFDVKD. The data were obtained in a study of T cell responses to AZD1222 COVID-19 vaccine. The sequence derives from an adult who received the AZD1222 COVID-19 vaccine. The input for sequencing was peripheral blood, taken 28 days after the second AZD1222 dose. The chain links TRBV24-1 to TRBJ2-7, with a tentative D call TRBD1 (6 bases). The CDR3 DNA reads as TGTGCCACCAGTGATTCACAGGGCCCCTACGAGCAGTACTTC. It is translated as CATSDSQGPYEQYF.